Listed below are T cell receptor beta chains from one sample, sequenced in a study of T cells after yellow fever vaccination. MiXCR was run by TCRdb on the 5' RACE reads, yielding one entry per CDR3 protein. The data contain around 500,000 distinct CDR3 sequences, 20% to 25% of them singletons. Sequencing was performed on PBMCs, taken 21 days after the first yellow fever vaccination. Source of these receptors: a man between 18 and 35 years old who received the YFV17D yellow fever vaccine. The CDR3 runs from the conserved cysteine through the conserved F or W. Each record gives: clone size, V gene, CDR3 length, J gene, D gene, CDR3 protein, CDR3 DNA. D genes are given only for firm matches. A clone size is listed for some rows: how often the clone was seen (once, few, many), or a class if it is expanded.

>many|TRBV14|15|TRBJ2-7|-
CASSQVRDTSYEQYF
TGTGCCAGCAGCCAAGTCCGGGACACCTCCTACGAGCAGTACTTC
>-|TRBV19|15|TRBJ2-7|-
CASSIGHHPNYEQYF
TGTGCCAGTAGTATCGGCCACCACCCCAACTACGAGCAGTACTTC
>-|TRBV19|13|TRBJ1-1|-
CASSIDYSGTAFF
TGTGCCAGTAGTATAGATTATTCGGGGACCGCTTTCTTT
>-|TRBV20-1|12|TRBJ2-7|-
CSASGSKNEQYF
TGCAGTGCTAGCGGCAGTAAGAACGAGCAGTACTTC
>-|TRBV6-5|16|TRBJ2-2|-
CASSYSSGLYTGELFF
TGTGCCAGCAGTTACTCGAGCGGCCTTTACACCGGGGAGCTGTTTTTT
>-|TRBV9|15|TRBJ2-7|-
CASSDELRGPYEQYF
TGTGCCAGCAGCGACGAACTCAGGGGTCCCTACGAGCAGTACTTC
>-|TRBV12-3/TRBV12-4|13|TRBJ1-5|-
CASSYTHGQPQHF
TGTGCCAGCAGTTACACACACGGGCAGCCCCAGCATTTT
>-|TRBV24-1|16|TRBJ2-3|TRBD1
CATSESGQGSTDTQYF
TGTGCCACCAGTGAATCAGGACAGGGAAGCACAGATACGCAGTATTTT
>-|TRBV6-2/TRBV6-3|16|TRBJ2-7|TRBD2
CASSYSKLAGTYEQYF
TGTGCCAGCAGTTACTCCAAACTAGCGGGCACCTACGAGCAGTACTTC
>-|TRBV19|11|TRBJ2-6|-
CASSGAKVLTF
TGTGCCAGTTCTGGGGCCAAAGTCCTGACTTTC
>-|TRBV12-3/TRBV12-4|17|TRBJ1-2|-
CASHSTDMTGSNYGYTF
TGTGCCAGCCACTCTACCGATATGACAGGATCTAACTATGGCTACACCTTC
>few|TRBV12-3/TRBV12-4|14|TRBJ2-2|TRBD2
CASSRRGDTGELFF
TGTGCCAGCAGTCGCCGGGGGGACACCGGGGAGCTGTTTTTT
>few|TRBV27|15|TRBJ1-6|-
CASSPSSSYNSPLHF
TGTGCCAGCAGTCCAAGTAGCTCCTATAATTCACCCCTCCACTTT
>-|TRBV7-3|21|TRBJ2-1|TRBD2
CASSLIGLAGGRWSSYNEQFF
TGTGCCAGCAGCTTAATAGGACTAGCGGGGGGGCGATGGAGCTCCTACAATGAGCAGTTCTTC
>-|TRBV6-1|14|TRBJ2-5|TRBD2
CASRLLAARGAQYF
TGTGCCAGCAGACTACTAGCGGCACGGGGGGCCCAGTACTTC
>-|TRBV4-3|18|TRBJ2-2|-
CASSQDLGMERNTGELFF
TGCGCCAGCAGCCAAGATTTAGGGATGGAGAGGAACACCGGGGAGCTGTTTTTT
>-|TRBV10-3|14|TRBJ2-7|TRBD1
CAISGTGGTYEQYF
TGTGCCATCAGTGGGACAGGGGGGACCTACGAGCAGTACTTC
>many|TRBV28|12|TRBJ1-3|-
CASSLQGNTIYF
TGTGCCAGCAGTCTTCAGGGAAACACCATATATTTT
>-|TRBV12-3/TRBV12-4|19|TRBJ2-3|TRBD2
CASSLRQVLAGSSTDTQYF
TGTGCCAGCAGTTTAAGACAGGTCCTAGCGGGGTCTAGCACAGATACGCAGTATTTT
>few|TRBV5-1|14|TRBJ2-2|TRBD2
CASRTSGGTGELFF
TGCGCCAGCCGGACTAGCGGGGGGACCGGGGAGCTGTTTTTT
>-|TRBV14|17|TRBJ2-2|TRBD1
CASSQLGTGPITGELFF
TGTGCCAGCAGCCAGCTCGGGACAGGGCCAATTACCGGGGAGCTGTTTTTT
>-|TRBV5-1|16|TRBJ2-1|-
CASSLSGAPSYNEQFF
TGCGCCAGCAGCTTGTCGGGGGCCCCCTCCTACAATGAGCAGTTCTTC
>few|TRBV21-1|15|TRBJ1-3|-
CASSKGRTAGNTIYF
TGTGCCAGCAGCAAAGGGAGGACAGCTGGAAACACCATATATTTT
>-|TRBV20-1|13|TRBJ2-7|TRBD1
CSAPIGTGDEQYF
TGCAGTGCTCCAATTGGGACAGGGGACGAGCAGTACTTC
>-|TRBV5-4|14|TRBJ1-6|-
CASSLGGEVSPLHF
TGTGCCAGCAGCTTGGGCGGAGAGGTCTCACCCCTCCACTTT
>-|TRBV27|13|TRBJ1-1|-
CASSINRDAEAFF
TGTGCCAGCAGTATAAACAGGGATGCTGAAGCTTTCTTT
>few|TRBV27|15|TRBJ2-7|TRBD2
CASSLGAGGPYEQYF
TGTGCCAGCAGTTTGGGGGCGGGGGGGCCCTACGAGCAGTACTTC
>few|TRBV7-2|14|TRBJ2-7|TRBD1
CASSSRQGVIEQYF
TGTGCCAGCAGCTCCAGACAGGGGGTAATCGAGCAGTACTTC
>few|TRBV7-8|13|TRBJ2-7|TRBD1
CASSTDRAYEQYF
TGTGCCAGCAGCACCGACAGGGCCTACGAGCAGTACTTC
>few|TRBV7-8|16|TRBJ2-1|TRBD2
CASSARTSGVNNEQFF
TGTGCCAGCAGCGCTCGGACTAGCGGGGTAAACAATGAGCAGTTCTTC
>-|TRBV7-7|14|TRBJ2-1|TRBD2
CASSSGLAGYERFF
TGTGCTAGCAGCTCCGGACTAGCGGGGTATGAGCGGTTCTTC
>-|TRBV18|12|TRBJ1-4|-
CASSPGAEKLFF
TGTGCCAGCTCACCCGGGGCTGAAAAACTGTTTTTT
>-|TRBV5-4|14|TRBJ1-5|TRBD1
CASSPGQGAQPQHF
TGTGCCAGCAGCCCGGGACAGGGGGCCCAGCCCCAGCATTTT
>-|TRBV7-9|13|TRBJ2-3|-
CASSTWGADTQYF
TGTGCCAGCAGCACTTGGGGGGCAGATACGCAGTATTTT
>-|TRBV29-1|13|TRBJ2-3|TRBD2
CSATPGGADTQYF
TGCAGCGCCACCCCTGGGGGGGCAGATACGCAGTATTTT
>-|TRBV5-4|15|TRBJ1-1|-
CASSPVGVMNTEAFF
TGTGCCAGCAGCCCGGTGGGGGTAATGAACACTGAAGCTTTCTTT
>few|TRBV7-2|16|TRBJ1-3|TRBD1
CASSPDRGEGGNTIYF
TGTGCCAGCAGCCCGGACAGGGGGGAAGGTGGAAACACCATATATTTT
>few|TRBV28|15|TRBJ2-6|-
CASSNNNAGANVLTF
TGTGCCAGCAGCAATAATAACGCTGGGGCCAACGTCCTGACTTTC
>few|TRBV6-2/TRBV6-3|15|TRBJ2-2|TRBD1
CASSRRQGRIGELFF
TGTGCCAGCAGTCGGAGACAGGGGCGCATCGGGGAGCTGTTTTTT
>-|TRBV12-3/TRBV12-4|16|TRBJ2-2|-
CASSLAPVPNPGELFF
TGTGCCAGCAGTTTAGCTCCGGTACCGAACCCCGGGGAGCTGTTTTTT
>many|TRBV10-3|13|TRBJ2-3|TRBD2
CAMGGLSTDTQYF
TGTGCCATGGGGGGACTAAGCACAGATACGCAGTATTTT
>few|TRBV4-3|17|TRBJ2-1|TRBD1
CASSQERDRGRAGEQFF
TGCGCCAGCAGCCAAGAACGGGACAGGGGGCGAGCGGGTGAGCAGTTCTTC
>many|TRBV5-1|13|TRBJ2-5|TRBD1
CASSLGQQETQYF
TGTGCCAGCAGCTTGGGACAGCAAGAGACCCAGTACTTC
>once|TRBV29-1|12|TRBJ1-2|-
CSVGEGKGGYTF
TGCAGCGTTGGGGAAGGGAAGGGTGGCTACACCTTC
>few|TRBV25-1|18|TRBJ2-2|-
CASSEFEGRQVNTGELFF
TGTGCCAGCAGTGAATTTGAGGGTCGGCAAGTTAACACCGGGGAGCTGTTTTTT
>-|TRBV28|14|TRBJ2-6|-
CASSFLSGANVLTF
TGTGCCAGCAGTTTCCTCTCTGGGGCCAACGTCCTGACTTTC
>-|TRBV6-4|13|TRBJ1-5|-
CASNWTPYQPQHF
TGTGCCAGCAATTGGACACCCTATCAGCCCCAGCATTTT
>few|TRBV3-1|11|TRBJ2-1|-
CASSRANEQFF
TGTGCCAGCAGCCGAGCCAATGAGCAGTTCTTC
>few|TRBV28|15|TRBJ1-4|-
CASSFGGATNEKLFF
TGTGCCAGCAGTTTCGGGGGAGCAACTAATGAAAAACTGTTTTTT
>-|TRBV7-7|16|TRBJ2-3|TRBD2
CASSLLAGGHTDTQYF
TGTGCTAGCAGCTTACTAGCGGGGGGGCACACAGATACGCAGTATTTT
>few|TRBV7-9|11|TRBJ1-1|-
CASSLQLGAFF
TGTGCCAGCAGCCTGCAGCTTGGGGCTTTCTTT
>few|TRBV7-2|14|TRBJ2-3|TRBD1
CASSSGQGDDTQYF
TGTGCCAGCAGCTCAGGACAGGGGGACGATACGCAGTATTTT